The 16 T cell receptor beta chains in this list originate from one sample, sequenced in a study of T cell repertoires in cytomegalovirus infection (dated by TCRdb to about 2019). Data came from an Illumina HiSeq 1500. The public sequencing data were trimmed at Q25 with fastp and processed into clonotypes with MiXCR by TCRdb, which kept only in-frame beta chains. Every entry covers one CDR3 protein and lists the most common genes and DNA from its rows. The sample contains just over 300,000 distinct CDR3 sequences, 17% of them found a single time. About 12% of the sample comes from the top ten. The sequenced sample was PBMCs. The receptors shown here come from a human donor in good health (CMV status not recorded). Some clones in this sample may be carry-over from other donors' samples.

This clonotype was seen ten or more times. The chain uses TRBV11-3 and TRBJ1-1; no definite D call. Trimming pared 1 base from V and 12 bases from J, leaving 12 bases between. The CDR3 spans 12 residues. Germline assignment: CDR1 SGHNT and CDR2 YENEEA. CDR3 sequence: CASSLVSGRTFF. CDR3 in DNA: TGTGCCAGCAGCTTAGTATCGGGGAGGACTTTCTTT.

This clonotype was detected many times. The genes are TRBV14 and TRBJ2-7, with 8 positions matching TRBD1. Looked up from germline, CDR1 is SGHDN and CDR2 is FVKESK. There are 14 residues in the CDR3. V was pared by 4 bases and J by 4 bases, with 6 bases of the junction left unmatched. DNA of the CDR3: TGTGCCAGCAGCCGAGGGACAGGCGCATACGAGCAGTACTTC. Its translation is CASSRGTGAYEQYF.

The table lists this clonotype with a few counts. The genes are TRBV20-1 and TRBJ1-5; TRBD1 aligns across 9 bases. Germline trimming cut 3 bases from V and 0 bases from J; bases unmatched to any gene: 3. Germline CDR1 and CDR2: DFQATT and SNEGSKA (reference sequence). The CDR3 sequence is 15 residues long. The CDR3 sequence is CSARDRGRSNQPQHF. Here the CDR3 DNA reads TGCAGTGCTAGGGACAGGGGACGTAGCAATCAGCCCCAGCATTTT.

This clonotype has a count of ten or more. This sequence joins TRBV7-2 and TRBJ1-2; 7 bases line up with TRBD1. This CDR3 is 14 amino acids long. V was clipped by 5 bases and J by 8 bases; unmatched bases: 11. The V gene's germline CDR1 is SGHTA and CDR2 FQGNSA. DNA of the CDR3: TGTGCCAGCAGCCCCCGACAGGGCCGGGGGGGCTACACCTTC. Translation: CASSPRQGRGGYTF.

Remarks on this clonotype: A much larger clone differs by one base, so this may be a read error. For the CDR3, the DNA is TGTCCCAGCAGGCTTCAACAGGGATTCTATGGCTACACCTTC. Its translation is CPSRLQQGFYGYTF. The chain uses TRBV7-2 and TRBJ1-2, with D perhaps TRBD1 (6 bases). The CDR3 totals 14 residues. Per the germline V gene, CDR1 is SGHTA and CDR2 is FQGNSA.

The rearrangement joins TRBV27 to TRBJ2-1; TRBD2 aligns across 8 bases. Trimming cost V 8 bases and J 3 bases; bases outside gene matches: 6. Germline CDR1 is MNHEY and CDR2 is SMNVEV (reference sequence). The CDR3 is 14 amino acids. The DNA of the CDR3 is TGTGCCAGCGCGGGGGGAAGCAACTACAATGAGCAGTTCTTC. Amino acid sequence: CASAGGSNYNEQFF.

This clonotype has ten or more counts. Lacking the conserved final phenylalanine or tryptophan, this CDR3 likely reflects a read error. The chain links TRBV7-2 to TRBJ1-2; D not resolved. V was clipped by 6 bases and J by 4 bases, with 15 bases between them. This CDR3 spans 14 amino acids. Per the germline V gene, CDR1 is SGHTA and CDR2 is FQGNSA. CDR3: CASRPGPGSYGYTS. The CDR3 DNA reads as TGTGCCAGCAGGCCCGGCCCGGGTTCCTATGGCTACACCTCC.

This clonotype was counted at least ten times. The chain employs TRBV7-8 and TRBJ2-1; D may be TRBD2 (5 bases). Germline V gene lookup returns CDR1 SGHVS and CDR2 FQNEAQ. The V end lost 3 bases, the J end lost 6 bases, and 12 bases lay between the germline ends. The CDR3 covers 14 residues. This CDR3 reads CASSLGRLSNEQFF. The DNA of the CDR3 is TGTGCCAGCAGCTTGGGGAGACTTTCCAATGAGCAGTTCTTC. Complete variable domain (other parts from reference TRBV7-8 and TRBJ2-1): GAGVSQSPRYKVAKRGQDVALRCDPISGHVSLFWYQQALGQGPEFLTYFQNEAQLDKSGLPSDRFFAERPEGSVSTLKIQRTQQEDSAVYLCASSLGRLSNEQFFGPGTRLTVL.

In its sample, this clonotype was seen many times. V and J are TRBV7-2 and TRBJ2-2, with D tentatively TRBD2 (6 bases). Germline V lookup: CDR1 SGHTA, CDR2 FQGNSA. This CDR3 has 19 amino acids. Trimming removed 6 bases at V and 0 bases at J, with 23 bases between. The CDR3 nucleotides are TGTGCCAGCAGTTCCAAGGGACTTACCTTCCTTACGAACACCGGGGAGCTGTTTTTT. Protein product: CASSSKGLTFLTNTGELFF.

With respect to this clonotype: This sequence may be a read error, since a much larger clone differs from it by one base. The rearrangement uses TRBV6-6 and TRBJ2-6; 7 positions match TRBD1. This CDR3 has 14 amino acids. In germline, CDR1 is MNHNY, CDR2 SVGAGI (reference sequence). The CDR3 here is CACSGGQEANVLTF. The CDR3 DNA reads TGTGCCTGCAGTGGCGGACAGGAGGCCAACGTCCTGACTTTC.

The rearrangement uses TRBV27 and TRBJ2-2, with 8 bases matching TRBD1. From germline, CDR1 is MNHEY and CDR2 SMNVEV (reference sequence). The CDR3 is 17 amino acids. Trimming removed 8 bases from V and 1 base from J; junction bases left unmatched: 12. This chain's CDR3 is CASQMQGAQRNTGELFF. In DNA form, the CDR3 reads TGTGCCAGCCAGATGCAGGGGGCGCAAAGGAACACCGGGGAGCTGTTTTTT.

The chain recombines TRBV6-5 with TRBJ2-7; 8 positions match TRBD1. The germline gives CDR1 MNHEY, CDR2 SVGAGI. V trimming: 4 bases; J trimming: 5 bases; junction bases outside the gene matches: 13. The CDR3 extends over 16 amino acids. In DNA, the CDR3 is TGTGCCAGCAGTTCCCTCTCGGGACAGGCCGGGCACGAGCAGTACTTC. Protein sequence: CASSSLSGQAGHEQYF.

This clonotype was counted between two and nine times. The V and J genes are TRBV20-1 and TRBJ1-5, with TRBD1 matching over 9 bases. This CDR3 is 14 amino acids long. Trimming removed 5 bases from V and 7 bases from J; junction bases left unmatched: 9. Germline-derived CDR1 and CDR2 are DFQATT and SNEGSKA (reference sequence). The CDR3 is CSAVGTGKDQPQHF. Written as DNA, the CDR3 is TGCAGTGCTGTAGGGACAGGGAAGGACCAGCCCCAGCATTTT.

This clonotype has a handful of counts. The rearrangement links TRBV20-1 to TRBJ1-6, with TRBD1 as a possible D gene (5 bases). The germline V gene has CDR1 DFQATT and CDR2 SNEGSKA (reference sequence). CDR3 length: 15 amino acids. CDR3 bases: TGCAGCTCCCGCCAGGGCCAATTCGGTAATTCACCCCTCCACTTT. Amino acids: CSSRQGQFGNSPLHF.

The chain recombines TRBV5-4 with TRBJ1-2; tentative D call: TRBD1 (6 bases). V lost 1 base, J lost 8 bases, and 12 bases lay in between. The germline gives CDR1 SGHNT, CDR2 YYREEE (reference sequence). The CDR3 consists of 13 residues. The CDR3 reads CASSLKGVGGYTF. The CDR3, as DNA: TGTGCCAGCAGCTTGAAGGGGGTCGGCGGCTACACCTTC.

Comment on this clonotype: Given a much more abundant clone one base away, this may be a read error. A read error is likely, as this CDR3 ends without the conserved phenylalanine or tryptophan. The V and J genes are TRBV11-3 and TRBJ2-1, with 11 bases fitting TRBD1. CDR1 and CDR2 from the germline V gene are SGHNT and YENEEA. The V segment lost 0 bases and the J segment 7 bases; nucleotides outside the gene matches: 8. The CDR3 runs to 17 residues. The CDR3 reads CASSLDSGTGGNNEQFS. The DNA of the CDR3 is TGTGCCAGCAGCTTAGATTCAGGGACAGGGGGGAATAATGAGCAGTTCTCC.